This TCR beta chain was sequenced in a study of tumor-infiltrating lymphocytes in primary liver carcinoma. Total RNA (roughly 550 ng) served as template for TCR beta cDNA synthesis primed by a constant-region primer. A slightly modified ARM-PCR protocol with three nested multiplex PCR rounds produced these TCR beta libraries. With TRBV1-TRBV30 forward primers and a C-beta reverse primer, the first two PCR rounds were run for 10 to 11 cycles each. TCRdb used MiXCR to reprocess the multiplex PCR reads, holding one entry per CDR3 protein. The profile shows about 96,000 distinct CDR3 sequences, about 70% of them singletons. V was cut by 3 bases and J by 0 bases, with 9 bases left in between. The CDR3 spans 15 residues. Germline V gene data show CDR1 as MNHEY and CDR2 as SVGAGI. This clonotype occurred many times. From unsorted bulk tissue weighing about 18-30 mg, DNA and RNA were co-extracted.

Sequences were obtained from tumor-adjacent normal liver tissue. This TCR came from a man in his forties or fifties with primary liver carcinoma and hepatitis B virus infection. The J gene is TRBJ1-5, the V gene TRBV6-5, with D perhaps TRBD1 (5 bases). The CDR3 sequence is CASSYQGDSNQPQHF. The DNA for the CDR3 is TGTGCCAGCAGTTATCAAGGGGATAGCAATCAGCCCCAGCATTTT.